Below, 13 T cell receptor beta chains from the same sample are listed, as sequenced in a study of blood T cell repertoires in COVID-19 (dated by TCRdb to the early 2020s). The library was prepared using the immunoSEQ multiplex PCR assay. The source is immuneACCESS, and TCRdb retained only in-frame sequences with V and J called. Part of the clones is not carried over; for the studies checked, unresolved V genes explain less than half of this, and the remainder is unexplained. In all, the sample holds about 130,000 clones, and around four fifths of those were seen once. Jointly, the top ten make up around 13% of the sample. Input material: peripheral blood. These TCRs come from a human donor in a cohort sampled during active COVID-19.

The chain joins TRBV11-2 to TRBJ1-6, with D hard to call. Looked up from germline, CDR1 is SGHAT and CDR2 is FQNNGV. V was clipped by 5 bases and J by 4 bases, with 12 bases between them. The CDR3 contains 15 residues. The CDR3 region has the DNA TGTGCCAGCAGCCCCCGGACGGGATATAATTCACCCCTCCACTTT. It codes for CASSPRTGYNSPLHF.

This chain joins TRBV11-2 and TRBJ1-1, with D possibly matching TRBD1 (5 bases). The CDR3 extends over 15 amino acids. V was trimmed by 1 base and J by 1 base, leaving 10 bases between them. CDR1 SGHAT and CDR2 FQNNGV come from the germline V gene. CDR3 residues: CASSLVSGPNTEAFF. CDR3 coding DNA: TGTGCCAGCAGCTTAGTATCAGGGCCGAACACTGAAGCTTTCTTT.

A single count supports this clone. The chain combines TRBV2 with TRBJ1-2, with a weak D call TRBD1 (6 bases). This CDR3 region has 13 residues. V was shortened by 6 bases and J by 2 bases, with 10 bases between the two germline ends. CDR1 and CDR2 (germline): SNHLY, FYNNEI. The CDR3 DNA is TGTGCCAGCAGACGGACAGTGAACTATGGCTACACCTTC. Its translation is CASRRTVNYGYTF.

This chain links TRBV6-5 with TRBJ1-2; perhaps TRBD1 as D (5 bases). CDR1 is MNHEY, CDR2 SVGAGI, per germline. The V and J ends lost 4 bases and 8 bases respectively, with 11 bases between them. The CDR3 length is 12 residues. The CDR3 spells CASSSPDKGYTF. CDR3 nucleotides: TGTGCCAGCAGTTCTCCGGACAAAGGCTACACCTTC.

The J gene is TRBJ1-3, the V gene TRBV3-1 (or the pseudogene TRBV3-2); D uncertain. Germline V gene sequence: CDR1 LGHDT, CDR2 YNNKEL (reference sequence). Trimming left V 2 bases short and J 0 bases short, with 11 bases between. There are 16 residues in the CDR3. CDR3 sequence: CASSQPVGGSGNTIYF. The CDR3 nucleotides are TGTGCCAGCAGCCAACCTGTGGGAGGCTCTGGAAACACCATATATTTT.

The table lists this clone with a few counts. The CDR3 DNA reads as TGTGCCAGCAGTTTATTAGGGGGTGAGCAGTTCTTC. Translated: CASSLLGGEQFF. The rearrangement joins TRBV27 to TRBJ2-1; maybe TRBD1 (6 bases). V lost 1 base and J 9 bases, leaving 7 bases between the germline ends. The CDR3 is made up of 12 amino acids. The germline gives CDR1 MNHEY, CDR2 SMNVEV (reference sequence).

The V and J genes are TRBV5-4 and TRBJ1-2; a possible D gene is TRBD1 (5 bases). Trimming removed 0 bases at V and 4 bases at J, with 19 bases between. This CDR3 has 17 residues. Germline CDR1 and CDR2: SGHNT and YYREEE (reference sequence). This CDR3 reads CASSLVVGQGPVYGYTF. The CDR3 DNA reads as TGTGCCAGCAGCTTGGTAGTTGGGCAGGGTCCAGTCTATGGCTACACCTTC.

V usage is TRBV6-5 and J usage is TRBJ1-5; 8 bases align to TRBD1. J gave up 4 bases and V 7 bases, and 9 bases lay outside the gene matches. The CDR3 extends over 15 amino acids. Germline CDR1 reads MNHEY; CDR2 reads SVGAGI. CDR3 sequence: CASTTGQGINQPQHF. Written as DNA, the CDR3 is TGTGCCAGCACTACCGGACAGGGAATAAATCAGCCCCAGCATTTT.

The CDR3 DNA follows: TGTGCCAGCAGTGAAGCGTGGGGGCCATACAATGAGCAGTTCTTC. Translated: CASSEAWGPYNEQFF. This rearrangement joins TRBV6-1 to TRBJ2-1; D is perhaps TRBD1 (6 bases). V gave up 0 bases and J gave up 4 bases, with 10 bases separating them. The CDR3 is 15 residues long. Germline CDR1 is MNHNS and CDR2 is SASEGT.

The rearrangement uses TRBV15 and TRBJ2-7; D is unresolved. V dropped 0 bases and J dropped 2 bases, with 11 bases sitting between them. The CDR3 runs 15 residues. Germline lookup yields CDR1 LNHNV and CDR2 YYDKDF (reference sequence). The CDR3 DNA reads as TGTGCCACCAGCAGAGATCTCGCGGAGACCTACGAGCAGTACTTC. This gives the protein CATSRDLAETYEQYF. The full variable domain, in which reference TRBV15 and TRBJ2-7 provide the parts outside the CDR3, is DAMVIQNPRYQVTQFGKPVTLSCSQTLNHNVMYWYQQKSSQAPKLLFHYYDKDFNNEADTPDNFQSRRPNTSFCFLDIRSPGLGDTAMYLCATSRDLAETYEQYFGPGTRLTVT.

This clone was found a few times. The chain links TRBV5-8 to TRBJ1-4; D remains unclear. V was clipped by 5 bases and J by 0 bases, with 11 bases between them. Germline V CDR1 and CDR2: SGHTS, YDEGEE. CDR3 length: 15 residues. The DNA of the CDR3 is TGTGCCAGCAGACGAGACACCGCAACTAATGAAAAACTGTTTTTT. Its protein product is CASRRDTATNEKLFF.

V is TRBV2 and J is TRBJ2-7; 7 positions agree with TRBD1. This CDR3 region has 14 residues. V lost 7 bases and J lost 2; bases outside the gene matches: 8. CDR1 and CDR2 from the germline V gene are SNHLY and FYNNEI. The CDR3 reads CASTTGDSAYEQYF. CDR3 coding DNA: TGTGCCAGCACAACTGGGGACAGTGCCTACGAGCAGTACTTC.

The chain combines TRBV6-6 with TRBJ1-1; 8 bases fit TRBD1. The CDR3 is 14 amino acids. From germline, CDR1 is MNHNY and CDR2 SVGAGI (reference sequence). V shed 5 bases, J shed 1 base, and the junction held 3 bases outside the gene matches. The CDR3 loop reads CASSPGQGNTEAFF. CDR3 sequence (DNA): TGTGCCAGCAGTCCCGGACAGGGGAACACTGAAGCTTTCTTT.